A selection of T cell receptor beta chains follows, all from one sample in a study of graft-versus-host responses after intestinal transplantation. Sequenced by immunoSEQ multiplex PCR; TCRdb stores in-frame clones only, minus some. The table lists 90,000 to 120,000 clones, approximately 86% of them singletons. These receptors lack a known antigen. Sample: unstimulated CD4+ T cells sorted from spleen or lymph node cells, taken before transplant. The receptors originated from a human donor who was the organ donor for an intestinal transplant. CDR3s include the opening cysteine and the closing phenylalanine or tryptophan. Each record gives: J gene, clone size, D gene, V gene, CDR3 DNA, CDR3 protein. D genes are given only for firm matches. The size entry is marked missing in some rows and otherwise reads once, few, many or a size class.

TRBJ1-1,once,-,TRBV5-1,TGCGCCAGCAGGGCAGGAGGGAACACTGAAGCTTTCTTT,CASRAGGNTEAFF
TRBJ1-3,-,-,TRBV30,TGTGCCTGGAGTGTTGATCGCCCGGGAAACACCATATATTTT,CAWSVDRPGNTIYF
TRBJ1-1,-,-,TRBV6-1,TGTGCCAGCAGTGGGGGGTATCCATCCCCCGGCGCTGAAGCTTTCTTT,CASSGGYPSPGAEAFF
TRBJ1-1,-,-,TRBV6-5,TGTGCCAGCAGTTACTCGCCCAGCCAGAACACTGAAGCTTTCTTT,CASSYSPSQNTEAFF
TRBJ2-3,-,-,TRBV5-1,TGCGCCAGCAGCATTGGGGCAGGGAGAGGGGCAGATACGCAGTATTTT,CASSIGAGRGADTQYF
TRBJ2-7,-,-,TRBV5-4,TGTGCCAGCAGCCCAAGAGACATCTCCTACGAGCAGTACTTC,CASSPRDISYEQYF
TRBJ1-1,-,-,TRBV5-1,TGCGCCAGCAGCAGCAATCCAGAGAACACTGAAGCTTTCTTT,CASSSNPENTEAFF
TRBJ2-2,-,TRBD2,TRBV5-1,TGCGCCAGCAGCGGGGCCCTGACTAGCGGAATATCGAACACCGGGGAGCTGTTTTTT,CASSGALTSGISNTGELFF
TRBJ2-1,-,TRBD1,TRBV7-8,TGTGCCAGCAGCTACGGGACAGGGACCTACAATGAGCAGTTCTTC,CASSYGTGTYNEQFF
TRBJ1-5,-,-,TRBV19,TGTGCCAGTAGTATGGAGATTAGCGGGGGACACAATCAGCCCCAGCATTTT,CASSMEISGGHNQPQHF
TRBJ1-6,-,-,TRBV28,TGTGCCAGCAGTGTCACACAGGGCCCCAATTCACCCCTCCACTTT,CASSVTQGPNSPLHF
TRBJ2-5,-,-,TRBV6-1,TGTGCCAGCAGTGAAGGAAACCTGGGGACCCAGTACTTC,CASSEGNLGTQYF
TRBJ1-2,-,-,TRBV9,TGTGCCAGCAGCGTAGCCGTCGTCTCGAACTATGGCTACACCTTC,CASSVAVVSNYGYTF
TRBJ1-2,-,-,TRBV29-1,TGCAGCGGGTACCTGGGGAACTATGGCTACACCTTC,CSGYLGNYGYTF
TRBJ2-6,-,-,TRBV19,TGTGCCAGTAGTTGGAGCTCTGGGGCCAACGTCCTGACTTTC,CASSWSSGANVLTF
TRBJ2-3,-,-,TRBV5-1,TGCGCCAGCAGCTTGGACAGGGGCACAGATACGCAGTATTTT,CASSLDRGTDTQYF
TRBJ2-7,-,-,TRBV6-1,TGTGCCAGCACCCCCTTAACGGGGGCCTCCTACGAGCAGTACTTC,CASTPLTGASYEQYF
TRBJ1-1,-,-,TRBV6-5,TGTGCCAGCAGTTACTCGGGGAGGGTGTCTGAAGCTTTCTTT,CASSYSGRVSEAFF
TRBJ2-5,-,-,TRBV2,TGTGCCAGCAGTGGTGAGACCCAGTACTTC,CASSGETQYF
TRBJ2-2,-,-,TRBV11-2,TGTGCCAGCAGCTTAGAATGGTCTACCGGGGAGCTGTTTTTT,CASSLEWSTGELFF
TRBJ1-6,once,-,TRBV5-5,TGTGCCAGCAGCTTGGCCATGGTCTCACCCCTCCACTTT,CASSLAMVSPLHF
TRBJ2-5,-,-,TRBV5-1,TGCGCCAGCAGCCTGACCCAAGAGACCCAGTACTTC,CASSLTQETQYF
TRBJ2-2,-,-,TRBV18,TGTGCCAGCTCACCAAGTCTACCGAACACCGGGGAGCTGTTTTTT,CASSPSLPNTGELFF
TRBJ2-7,-,-,TRBV11-3,TGTGCCAGCAGCTTAGGGGGCGGATACGAGCAGTACTTC,CASSLGGGYEQYF
TRBJ1-1,-,-,TRBV5-1,TGCGCCAGCAGCTTGGCCGTAGGGACTGAAGCTTTCTTT,CASSLAVGTEAFF
TRBJ2-7,-,TRBD1,TRBV7-2,TGTGCCAGCAGCCCCGACAGGGCCCTCTCCTACGAGCAGTACTTC,CASSPDRALSYEQYF
TRBJ2-7,-,TRBD1,TRBV7-7,TGTGCCAGCAGCTTAGGGACAGGGTTAACGGACGAGCAGTACTTC,CASSLGTGLTDEQYF
TRBJ1-6,-,TRBD1,TRBV7-9,TGTGCCAGCACCAGGACAGGATCACCCCTCCACTTT,CASTRTGSPLHF
TRBJ2-3,-,TRBD2,TRBV12-5,TGTGCTAGTGGTTCCGGACTAGCGGGAAGGACAGATACGCAGTATTTT,CASGSGLAGRTDTQYF
TRBJ2-3,once,-,TRBV11-2,TGTGCCAGCAGCTTAGATATCCCAGATACGCAGTATTTT,CASSLDIPDTQYF
TRBJ1-3,-,-,TRBV25-1,TGTGCCAGCAGTGAATCCGGGGCTGCAAGAAACACCATATATTTT,CASSESGAARNTIYF
TRBJ2-7,once,-,TRBV6-5,TGTGCCAGCAGCCGACTGGGGAGCTACGAGCAGTACTTC,CASSRLGSYEQYF
TRBJ2-1,-,TRBD1,TRBV5-1,TGCGCCAGCAGCAAATGGACAGGGATTAACAATGAGCAGTTCTTC,CASSKWTGINNEQFF
TRBJ1-4,-,-,TRBV7-7,TGTGCCAGCAGCCCTGGTGGCGGTAATGAAAAACTGTTTTTT,CASSPGGGNEKLFF
TRBJ2-1,once,TRBD2,TRBV5-1,TGCGCCAGCAGCTTGGTCATGGGAGAGCGGGGGGACGATGAGCAGTTCTTC,CASSLVMGERGDDEQFF
TRBJ2-1,once,-,TRBV5-4,TGTGCCAGCAGCTTGGCAGGGTCCTACAATGAGCAGTTCTTC,CASSLAGSYNEQFF
TRBJ2-5,-,TRBD2,TRBV10-3,TGTGCCATCCGGACTAGCGGGGGGGGAGAGACCCAGTACTTC,CAIRTSGGGETQYF
TRBJ2-2,-,TRBD2,TRBV2,TGTGCCAGCAGGGGCGGGAGGGCCACCGGGGAGCTGTTTTTT,CASRGGRATGELFF
TRBJ2-7,-,-,TRBV30,TGTGCCTGGCGGGCCGGGACTGGTCTCCTCGAGCAGTACTTC,CAWRAGTGLLEQYF
TRBJ2-3,-,-,TRBV11-2,TGTGCCAGCAGCTTTGGGACAGATACGCAGTATTTT,CASSFGTDTQYF
TRBJ2-7,once,TRBD2,TRBV15,TGTGCCACCAGCAGAGATCTTTCTAGCGGATCCTACGAGCAGTACTTC,CATSRDLSSGSYEQYF
TRBJ1-2,-,-,TRBV6-6,TGTGCCAGCAGCGGACAGCCGAACTATGGCTACACCTTC,CASSGQPNYGYTF
TRBJ2-5,-,TRBD2,TRBV18,TGTGCCAGCTCACCACCGAGCGGGAGTGAGACCCAGTACTTC,CASSPPSGSETQYF
TRBJ1-4,-,-,TRBV27,TGTGCCAGCAGTTTAAGGGCCACAGGGCGGGGTGAAAAACTGTTTTTT,CASSLRATGRGEKLFF
TRBJ1-2,-,-,TRBV14,TGTGCCAGCAGCCAGTCAGGGACATATGGCTACACCTTC,CASSQSGTYGYTF
TRBJ1-1,-,-,TRBV5-1,TGCGCCAGCAGACTCGGGACAACTGAAGCTTTCTTT,CASRLGTTEAFF
TRBJ2-1,-,TRBD2,TRBV7-2,TGTGCCAGCAGCTTAGCGCTAGCGGGGGGTGTCGATGAGCAGTTCTTC,CASSLALAGGVDEQFF
TRBJ1-5,-,-,TRBV10-1,TGCGCCAGGACACAGTTCGGGACAAATTATAGCAATCAGCCCCAGCATTTT,CARTQFGTNYSNQPQHF
TRBJ1-6,-,-,TRBV6-5,TGTGCCACCAAGGGGCCCTTTGGGTCACCCCTCCACTTT,CATKGPFGSPLHF
TRBJ2-3,-,TRBD2,TRBV5-1,TGCGCCAGCAGCTTTAGCGGGGGGAGAGATACGCAGTATTTT,CASSFSGGRDTQYF
TRBJ2-7,-,-,TRBV27,TGTGCCAGCGCGCGGTTCGGGAGCTACGAGCAGTACTTC,CASARFGSYEQYF
TRBJ1-5,-,TRBD1,TRBV7-8,TGTGCCAGCAGCTTACTCGACAGGGGGAATCAGCCCCAGCATTTT,CASSLLDRGNQPQHF
TRBJ2-7,-,-,TRBV6-1,TGTGCCAGCAGTGAAATGTGGTGGGCCCCACCCTCCTACGAGCAGTACTTC,CASSEMWWAPPSYEQYF